This is a list of T cell receptor beta chains from one sample in a study of shared clonotypes between healthy human individuals. Clones were read by immunoSEQ multiplex PCR, and TCRdb kept only the in-frame ones, dropping some. The sample includes 2 million to 2.5 million clones, 90% to 95% of them seen just once. What was sequenced was naive CD4+ T cells from PBMCs. The receptors were gathered from a man aged 18-30 years in good health. Some clones in this sample may be carry-over from other donors' samples. Both conserved end residues are trimmed from each CDR3. A D gene is named only where the DNA matches it firmly.

ASSFSRGQEVYEQY,NA,TRBV7-9,TRBJ2-7
ASSLGGRRTEAF,NA,TRBV28,TRBJ1-1
ASSPNPRSGEFNEQF,NA,TRBV12-1,TRBJ2-1
ASSLVGGYGYT,NA,TRBV5-1,TRBJ1-2
ASSQEGTRTGNIQY,TRBD2,TRBV4-2,TRBJ2-4
ASSPAGRAQYEQY,NA,TRBV5-1,TRBJ2-7
ASSLRRGREGETQY,TRBD2,TRBV7-6,TRBJ2-5
ASSPRKTNYNEQF,NA,TRBV7-2,TRBJ2-1
AISEAGLAVNNEQF,TRBD2,TRBV10-3,TRBJ2-1
ASSLGNLEQFYEQY,NA,TRBV28,TRBJ2-7
ASSIVHTANEKLF,NA,TRBV19,TRBJ1-4
ASNYRRIWTEAF,NA,TRBV5-1,TRBJ1-1
ASSGSSAGARKEQF,TRBD2,TRBV6-1,TRBJ2-1
ASSFAESNSPLH,NA,TRBV5-4,TRBJ1-6
SAGDHYEQY,NA,TRBV20-1,TRBJ2-7
SVSGKGGEYGYT,NA,TRBV29-1,TRBJ1-2
ASSALAGWNNEQF,TRBD2,TRBV5-1,TRBJ2-1
ASSQRLAGGFGYEQY,TRBD2,TRBV28,TRBJ2-7
SATGGNTIY,NA,TRBV20-1,TRBJ1-3
ASSLELAGLSMGETQY,TRBD2,TRBV7-2,TRBJ2-5
ASSFGTSNQPQH,NA,TRBV5-6,TRBJ1-5
ATSPLRGLGGNTIY,TRBD1,TRBV15,TRBJ1-3
ASSAGVFVSQETQY,NA,TRBV9,TRBJ2-5
ASSETRAGELF,NA,TRBV2,TRBJ2-2
ASSPSGGHLSGANVLT,NA,TRBV4-3,TRBJ2-6
SAGTSGYEQY,TRBD2,TRBV29-1,TRBJ2-7
AWIDNEQF,NA,TRBV30,TRBJ2-1
ASSPEGAGAYTGELF,TRBD2,TRBV7-2,TRBJ2-2
ASSLVSGENEQF,NA,TRBV7-9,TRBJ2-1
ASSFQGPLETQY,NA,TRBV5-1,TRBJ2-5
ASSIVTSGSRAQY,TRBD2,TRBV19,TRBJ2-5
ASSLAYEVGYNEQF,NA,TRBV5-4,TRBJ2-1
ASSSDADTQY,NA,TRBV7-3,TRBJ2-3
ASSFRIGQIGKETQY,NA,TRBV7-8,TRBJ2-5
ASSFTSGSSEQY,TRBD2,TRBV7-9,TRBJ2-7
ASSQRDSSYEQY,NA,TRBV5-4,TRBJ2-7
ASSPQGAGETQY,TRBD1,TRBV18,TRBJ2-5
ASTLLEGGRSDTQY,TRBD2,TRBV28,TRBJ2-3
ASSLGDEAF,NA,TRBV7-2,TRBJ1-1
ASSLGVGAGDQPQH,NA,TRBV5-8,TRBJ1-5
ASSPGTSRGYEQY,NA,TRBV5-1,TRBJ2-7
SLGTGADTQY,TRBD1,TRBV29-1,TRBJ2-3
ASSNDGTTYNEQF,TRBD2,TRBV5-1,TRBJ2-1
ASSLPGLAGSYEQY,TRBD2,TRBV28,TRBJ2-7
ASSSLGLAGGPASYEQY,TRBD2,TRBV27,TRBJ2-7
ASSAKRLAGVFEQF,TRBD2,TRBV4-1,TRBJ2-1
ASRARTTYYEQY,NA,TRBV2,TRBJ2-7
ASNRGRNQPQH,TRBD1,TRBV2,TRBJ1-5
ASSQLPRTSNTEAF,NA,TRBV4-3,TRBJ1-1
ASSQVGTGSDQPQH,TRBD1,TRBV4-1,TRBJ1-5
ASSRGDSNYGYT,TRBD1,TRBV5-5,TRBJ1-2
ASSERAGGFDEQY,NA,TRBV2,TRBJ2-7